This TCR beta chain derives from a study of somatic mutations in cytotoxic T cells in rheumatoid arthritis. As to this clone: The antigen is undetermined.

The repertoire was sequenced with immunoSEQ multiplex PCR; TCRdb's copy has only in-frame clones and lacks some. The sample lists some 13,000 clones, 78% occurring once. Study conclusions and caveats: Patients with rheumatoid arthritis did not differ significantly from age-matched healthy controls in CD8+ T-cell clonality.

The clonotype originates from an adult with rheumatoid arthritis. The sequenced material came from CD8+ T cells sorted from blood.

The CDR3 spells CASSGLAVGGTQYF. In DNA, the CDR3 is TGTGCCAGCAGCGGACTAGCGGTGGGGGGGACCCAGTACTTC. The chain couples TRBV6-5 to TRBJ2-5; TRBD2 matches at 10 bases. The CDR3 has 14 amino acids. CDR1 is MNHEY and CDR2 is SVGAGI in the germline V gene. V shed 6 bases, J shed 7 bases, and the junction held 8 bases outside the gene matches.